This TCR beta chain was profiled in a study of blood T cell repertoires in COVID-19 (dated by TCRdb to about 2020). About the study as a whole: Samples covering the acute and convalescent phases of COVID-19 were provided by collaborators in the United States, Italy and Spain. Samples were obtained from the ongoing ImmuneRACE study (first 160 participants) and from roughly 1,300 subjects provided by 6 global collaborators. The repertoires were released in a freely available public database intended as a resource for research on the immune response to SARS-CoV-2. A de-identified subject ID, COVID-19 status, age in years and sex were almost always included in the sample metadata. HLA class I and class II types, where available, came from metadata supplied by the sample provider rather than from assay-based typing. Deeply sampled blood TCRbeta repertoires from subjects exposed to, actively infected with, or recovered from COVID-19 were included in the dataset. The prospective study material was composed of cDNA or gDNA derived from T cells, B-cell-depleted T cells, or PBMCs.

Points the paper makes about the study in general: The quantity of clinical and demographic metadata differed by source and by participant and was supplied without curation.

One collaborating source in Seattle enrolled patients while the patients were actively infected and followed the patients over time throughout the course of disease. The collaborating institutions used their own protocols to collect whole blood in K2EDTA tubes. For TCRbeta analysis, collaborators shipped samples as frozen whole blood, isolated PBMCs, or DNA extracted from either of those sample types. As concerns this clone: Its antigen has not been determined. No quality values exist for individual bases; no much larger clone is one base distant.

For CDR1 and CDR2, the germline V gene lists MGHRA and YSYEKL. The germline V end is reduced by 4 bases and the J end by 4 bases; junction bases left unmatched: 8. Including cysteine and phenylalanine, the CDR3 has 15 amino acids. Of the read, only the CDR3 DNA is kept; its 45 bases are in frame from base 1. The immunoSEQ Assay, a bias-controlled multiplex PCR, was used to amplify TCRbeta CDR3 regions from genomic DNA. Regarding the original processing steps: Nucleated cell counts per sample were estimated from amplification of reference gene primers within the assay. To quantify the absolute abundance of each unique TCRbeta CDR3 rearrangement, sequence reads were collapsed and filtered. For each sample, productive Simpson clonality was calculated as the square root of Simpson's diversity index across productive rearrangements. Held by TCRdb, this immuneACCESS table contains in-frame sequences only and omits some clones. Under half of the omission traces to an unresolved V gene where checked; the cause of the rest is unknown. That table is the source of V, J and clone size, and D and trimming were worked out from the DNA. In this sample the table shows fewer than 350,000 clones, 89% of which occur a single time. Of the sample, less than 5% falls within the top ten clones.

Sequencing was done on a sample of peripheral blood. This TCR derives from a woman in her sixties with COVID-19, enrolled during active disease. The V and J segments used are TRBV4-1 and TRBJ2-3; the central 7 bases match TRBD2. The sequenced DNA: TGCGCCAGCAGCCTAAGTCGTCTAGCGGCAGATACGCAGTATTTT. Translated, it reads CASSLSRLAADTQYF.